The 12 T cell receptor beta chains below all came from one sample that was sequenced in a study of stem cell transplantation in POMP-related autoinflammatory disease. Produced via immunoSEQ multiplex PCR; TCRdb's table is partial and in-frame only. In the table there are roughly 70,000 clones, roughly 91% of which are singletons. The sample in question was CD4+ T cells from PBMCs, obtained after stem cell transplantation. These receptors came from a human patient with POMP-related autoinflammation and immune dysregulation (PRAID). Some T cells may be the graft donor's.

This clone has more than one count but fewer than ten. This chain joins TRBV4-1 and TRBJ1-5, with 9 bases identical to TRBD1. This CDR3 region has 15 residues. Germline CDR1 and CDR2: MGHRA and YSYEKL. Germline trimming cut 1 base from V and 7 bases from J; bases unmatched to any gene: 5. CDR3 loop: CASSQGTGDSQPQHF. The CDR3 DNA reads TGCGCCAGCAGCCAAGGGACAGGGGATTCACAGCCCCAGCATTTT.

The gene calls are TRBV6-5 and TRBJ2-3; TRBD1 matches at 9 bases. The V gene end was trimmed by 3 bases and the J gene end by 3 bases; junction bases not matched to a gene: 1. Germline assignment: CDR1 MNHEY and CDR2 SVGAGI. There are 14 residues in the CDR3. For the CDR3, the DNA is TGTGCCAGCAGTTATGGGACAGGGACAGATACGCAGTATTTT. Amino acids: CASSYGTGTDTQYF.

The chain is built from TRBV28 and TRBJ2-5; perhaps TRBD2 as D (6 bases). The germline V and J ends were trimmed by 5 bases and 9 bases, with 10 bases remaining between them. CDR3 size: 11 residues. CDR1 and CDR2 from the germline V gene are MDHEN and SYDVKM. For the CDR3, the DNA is TGTGCCAGCAGTGCGACTAGTTCCCAGTACTTC. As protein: CASSATSSQYF.

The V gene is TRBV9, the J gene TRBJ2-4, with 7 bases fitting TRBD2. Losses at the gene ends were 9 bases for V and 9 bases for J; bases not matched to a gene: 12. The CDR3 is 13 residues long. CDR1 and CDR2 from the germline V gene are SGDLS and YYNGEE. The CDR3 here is CATYGTTDSIQYF. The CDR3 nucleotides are TGTGCCACCTACGGGACTACCGATAGCATTCAGTACTTC.

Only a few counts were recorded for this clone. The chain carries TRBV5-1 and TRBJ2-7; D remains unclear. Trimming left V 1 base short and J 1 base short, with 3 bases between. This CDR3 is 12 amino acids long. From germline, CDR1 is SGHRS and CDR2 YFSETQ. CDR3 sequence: CASSLTSYEQYF. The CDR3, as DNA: TGCGCCAGCAGCTTGACGTCCTACGAGCAGTACTTC.

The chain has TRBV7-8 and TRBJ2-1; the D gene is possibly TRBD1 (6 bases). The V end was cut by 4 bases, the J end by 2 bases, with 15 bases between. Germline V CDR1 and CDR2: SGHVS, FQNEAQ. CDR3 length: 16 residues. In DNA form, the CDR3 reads TGTGCCAGCAGCTCATACGACAGGCAACCCTACAATGAGCAGTTCTTC. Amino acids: CASSSYDRQPYNEQFF.

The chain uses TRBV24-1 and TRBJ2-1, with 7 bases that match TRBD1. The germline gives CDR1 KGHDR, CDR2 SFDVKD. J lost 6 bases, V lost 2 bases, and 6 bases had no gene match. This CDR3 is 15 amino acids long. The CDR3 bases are TGTGCCACCAGTGATTCCGGGACAGCTACCAATGAGCAGTTCTTC. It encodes CATSDSGTATNEQFF.

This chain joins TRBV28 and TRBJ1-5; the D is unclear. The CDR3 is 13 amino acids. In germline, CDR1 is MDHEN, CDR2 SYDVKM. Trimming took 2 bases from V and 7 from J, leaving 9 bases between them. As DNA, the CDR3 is TGTGCCAGCAGTTTACAGGAGGGCCAGCCCCAGCATTTT. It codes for CASSLQEGQPQHF. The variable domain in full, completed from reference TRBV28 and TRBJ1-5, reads DVKVTQSSRYLVKRTGEKVFLECVQDMDHENMFWYRQDPGLGLRLIYFSYDVKMKEKGDIPEGYSVSREKKERFSLILESASTNQTSMYLCASSLQEGQPQHFGDGTRLSIL.

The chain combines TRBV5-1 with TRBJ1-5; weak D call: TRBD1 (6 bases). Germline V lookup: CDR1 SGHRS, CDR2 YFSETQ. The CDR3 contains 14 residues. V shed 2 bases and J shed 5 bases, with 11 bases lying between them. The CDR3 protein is CASSLGGWDQPQHF. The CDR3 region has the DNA TGCGCCAGCAGCTTAGGGGGATGGGATCAGCCCCAGCATTTT. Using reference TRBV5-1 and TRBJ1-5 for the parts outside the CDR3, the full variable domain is KAGVTQTPRYLIKTRGQQVTLSCSPISGHRSVSWYQQTPGQGLQFLFEYFSETQRNKGNFPGRFSGRQFSNSRSEMNVSTLELGDSALYLCASSLGGWDQPQHFGDGTRLSIL.

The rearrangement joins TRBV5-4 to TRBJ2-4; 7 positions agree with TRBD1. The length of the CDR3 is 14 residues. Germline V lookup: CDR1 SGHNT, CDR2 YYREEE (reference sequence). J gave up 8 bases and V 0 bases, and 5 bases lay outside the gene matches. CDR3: CASSLDPGTDIQYF. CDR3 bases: TGTGCCAGCAGCTTGGACCCCGGGACAGACATTCAGTACTTC.

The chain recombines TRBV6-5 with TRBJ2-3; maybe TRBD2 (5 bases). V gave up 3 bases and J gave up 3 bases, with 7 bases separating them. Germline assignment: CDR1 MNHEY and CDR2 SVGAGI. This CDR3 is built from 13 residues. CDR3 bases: TGTGCCAGCAGTTATAGAGGGACAGATACGCAGTATTTT. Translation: CASSYRGTDTQYF.

CDR3 sequence: CASSQVERDRANIQYF. CDR3 nucleotides: TGTGCCAGCAGCCAAGTGGAGCGGGACAGGGCGAACATTCAGTACTTC. The rearrangement joins TRBV3-1 (or the pseudogene TRBV3-2) to TRBJ2-4, with TRBD1 identical over 9 bases. Per germline, CDR1 LGHDT and CDR2 YNNKEL (reference sequence). The ends lost 1 base at V and 7 bases at J; junction bases unmatched: 8. This CDR3 spans 16 amino acids.